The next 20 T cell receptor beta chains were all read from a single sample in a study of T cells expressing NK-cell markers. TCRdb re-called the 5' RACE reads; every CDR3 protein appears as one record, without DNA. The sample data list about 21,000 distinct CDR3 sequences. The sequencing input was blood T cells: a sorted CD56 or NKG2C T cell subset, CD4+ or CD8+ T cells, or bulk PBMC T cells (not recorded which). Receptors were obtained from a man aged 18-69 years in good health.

CDR3 residues: CASSPGLNQETQYF. The genes are TRBV18 and TRBJ2-5. Germline V gives CDR1 KGHSH, CDR2 LQKENI. This CDR3 region has 14 residues.

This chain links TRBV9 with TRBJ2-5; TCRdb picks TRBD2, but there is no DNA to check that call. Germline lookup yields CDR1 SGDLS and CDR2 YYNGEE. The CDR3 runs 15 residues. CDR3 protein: CASSSSGGGQETQYF. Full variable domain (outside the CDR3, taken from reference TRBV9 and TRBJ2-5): DSGVTQTPKHLITATGQRVTLRCSPRSGDLSVYWYQQSLDQGLQFLIQYYNGEERAKGNILERFSAQQFPDLHSELNLSSLELGDSALYFCASSSSGGGQETQYFGPGTRLLVL.

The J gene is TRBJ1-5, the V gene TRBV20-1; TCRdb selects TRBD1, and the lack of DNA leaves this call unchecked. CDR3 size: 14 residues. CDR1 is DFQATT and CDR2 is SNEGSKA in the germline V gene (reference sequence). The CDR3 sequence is CSARPGAQNQPQHF.

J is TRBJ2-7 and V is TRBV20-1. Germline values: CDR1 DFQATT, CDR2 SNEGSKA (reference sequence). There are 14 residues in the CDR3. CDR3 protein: CSARSLAKTYEQYF.

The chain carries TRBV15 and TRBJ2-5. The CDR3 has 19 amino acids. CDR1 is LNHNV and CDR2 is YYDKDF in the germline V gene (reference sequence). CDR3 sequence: CATSRDFASGWSEQETQYF.

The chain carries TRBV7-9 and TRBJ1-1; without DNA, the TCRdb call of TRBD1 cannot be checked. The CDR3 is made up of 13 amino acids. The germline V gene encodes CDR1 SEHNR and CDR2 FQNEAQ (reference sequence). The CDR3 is CASCGGGCTEAFF.

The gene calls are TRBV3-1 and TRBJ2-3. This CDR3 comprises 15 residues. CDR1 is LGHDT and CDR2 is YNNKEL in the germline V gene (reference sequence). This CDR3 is CASSLRRGLGDTQYF.

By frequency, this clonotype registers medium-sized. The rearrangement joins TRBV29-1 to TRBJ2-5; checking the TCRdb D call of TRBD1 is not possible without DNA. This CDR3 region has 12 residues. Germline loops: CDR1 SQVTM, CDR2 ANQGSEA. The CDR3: CSVEGDRQTQYF.

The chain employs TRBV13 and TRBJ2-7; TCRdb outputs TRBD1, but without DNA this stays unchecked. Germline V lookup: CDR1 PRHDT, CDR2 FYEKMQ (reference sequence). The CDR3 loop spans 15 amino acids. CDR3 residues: CASSLEPGPSYEQYF.

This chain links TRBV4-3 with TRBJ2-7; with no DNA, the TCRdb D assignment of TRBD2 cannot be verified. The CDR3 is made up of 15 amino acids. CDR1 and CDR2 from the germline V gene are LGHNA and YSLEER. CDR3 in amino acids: CASSQETSGSYEQYF.

CDR3 loop: CASSLAGTGTEAFF. This chain links TRBV7-9 with TRBJ1-1. Germline lookup yields CDR1 SEHNR and CDR2 FQNEAQ (reference sequence). The length of the CDR3 is 14 residues.

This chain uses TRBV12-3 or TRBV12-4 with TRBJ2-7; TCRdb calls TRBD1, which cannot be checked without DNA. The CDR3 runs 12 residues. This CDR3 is CASSPQGHEQYF.

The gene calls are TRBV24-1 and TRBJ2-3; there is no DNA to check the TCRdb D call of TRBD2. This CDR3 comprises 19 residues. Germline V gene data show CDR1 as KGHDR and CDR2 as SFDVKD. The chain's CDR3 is CATSGWTERSGRKTDTQYF.

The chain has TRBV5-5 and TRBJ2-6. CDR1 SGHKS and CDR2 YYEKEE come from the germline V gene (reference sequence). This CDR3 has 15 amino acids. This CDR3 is CASRLDSSGANVLTF.

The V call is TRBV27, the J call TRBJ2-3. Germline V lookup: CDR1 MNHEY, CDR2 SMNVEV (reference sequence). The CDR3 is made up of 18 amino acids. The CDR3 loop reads CASSSRVDVGVYTDTQYF.

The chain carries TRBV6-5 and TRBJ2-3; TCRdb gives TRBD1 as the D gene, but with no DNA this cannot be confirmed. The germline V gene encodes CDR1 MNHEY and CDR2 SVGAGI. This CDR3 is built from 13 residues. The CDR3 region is CASSYGRADTQYF.

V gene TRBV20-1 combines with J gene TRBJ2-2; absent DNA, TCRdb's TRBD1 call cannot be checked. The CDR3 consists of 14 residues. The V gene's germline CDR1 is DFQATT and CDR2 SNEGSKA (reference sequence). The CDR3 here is CSATKGAHTGELFF.

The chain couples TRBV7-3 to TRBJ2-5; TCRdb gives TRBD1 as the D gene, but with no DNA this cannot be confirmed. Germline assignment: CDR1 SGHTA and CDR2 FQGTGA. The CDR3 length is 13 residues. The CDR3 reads CASSSTVQETQYF.

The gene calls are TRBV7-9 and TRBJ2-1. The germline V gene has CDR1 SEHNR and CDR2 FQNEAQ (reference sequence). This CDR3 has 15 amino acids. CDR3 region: CASSRSILVYNEQFF.

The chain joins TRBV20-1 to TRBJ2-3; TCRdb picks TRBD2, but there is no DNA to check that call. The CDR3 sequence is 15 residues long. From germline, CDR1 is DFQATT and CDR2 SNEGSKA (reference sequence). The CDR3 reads CSATTRGGAGDTQYF.